These T cell receptor beta chains were read from a single sample in a study of T cells after yellow fever vaccination. TCRdb recomputed calls from the 5' RACE reads with MiXCR, one row per CDR3 protein. The sample has under 350,000 distinct CDR3 sequences, approximately 4% seen once; the top ten hold 20% to 25%. The source was PBMCs, collected 5 days after the yellow fever booster vaccination. These receptors originate from a man between 18 and 29 years old who received the YFV17D yellow fever vaccine. CDR3s include the opening cysteine and the closing phenylalanine or tryptophan. Fields, in order: J gene, V gene, clone size, D gene, CDR3 DNA, CDR3 protein. D genes are given only for firm matches. Expanded clones get a size class; other rows say once, few or many, or leave the size out.

J: TRBJ2-2; V: TRBV5-1; size: .; D: TRBD2; DNA: TGCGCCAGCAGCTCCGGGACTAGCGGGGATGTCGGGGAGCTGTTTTTT; CDR3: CASSSGTSGDVGELFF
J: TRBJ2-2; V: TRBV5-1; size: many; D: .; DNA: TGCGCCAGCAGCTTGGACTCCATTACTGGTGGGGAGCTGTTTTTT; CDR3: CASSLDSITGGELFF
J: TRBJ2-1; V: TRBV5-1; size: many; D: TRBD2; DNA: TGCGCCAGCAGCCCGACGATGATAGCGGGGGCCTCCTACAATGAGCAGTTCTTC; CDR3: CASSPTMIAGASYNEQFF
J: TRBJ2-7; V: TRBV19; size: many; D: .; DNA: TGTGCCAGTAGCATAGGGGACCTCTACGAGCAGTACTTC; CDR3: CASSIGDLYEQYF
J: TRBJ1-5; V: TRBV12-3/TRBV12-4; size: many; D: .; DNA: TGTGCCAGCACCCTGAGGGGGGCAGGTCAGCCCCAGCATTTT; CDR3: CASTLRGAGQPQHF
J: TRBJ1-1; V: TRBV6-5; size: .; D: .; DNA: TGTGCCAGCAAAATGAACACAGGGATCATGAACACTGAAGCTTTCTTT; CDR3: CASKMNTGIMNTEAFF
J: TRBJ2-5; V: TRBV10-3; size: few; D: TRBD2; DNA: TGTGCCATCAGTGAAGGACTAGCGGGGGTTTTACGAGAGACCCAGTACTTC; CDR3: CAISEGLAGVLRETQYF
J: TRBJ2-4; V: TRBV4-3; size: many; D: .; DNA: TGCGCCAGCAGCCAAGATACCCATCTAGCCAAAAACATTCAGTACTTC; CDR3: CASSQDTHLAKNIQYF
J: TRBJ1-6; V: TRBV5-1; size: few; D: .; DNA: TGCGCCAGCAGCTTGGGGGCGGCTCTGGGAGGCTCCTATAATTCACCCCTCCACTTT; CDR3: CASSLGAALGGSYNSPLHF
J: TRBJ2-3; V: TRBV7-8; size: few; D: TRBD2; DNA: TGTGCCAGCAGCTTAAGATGGCGGGGGATAGATACGCAGTATTTT; CDR3: CASSLRWRGIDTQYF
J: TRBJ2-7; V: TRBV20-1; size: many; D: .; DNA: TGCAGTGCTATAGCCGGCTCGATGGCCACCTACGAGCAGTACTTC; CDR3: CSAIAGSMATYEQYF
J: TRBJ2-7; V: TRBV5-1; size: few; D: .; DNA: TGCGCCAGCAGCATCGGTACAGGGTTCTCCTACGAGCAGTACTTC; CDR3: CASSIGTGFSYEQYF
J: TRBJ1-6; V: TRBV12-3/TRBV12-4; size: many; D: TRBD1; DNA: TGTGCCAGCCGCAGGGGGTTCGATTCACCCCTCCACTTT; CDR3: CASRRGFDSPLHF
J: TRBJ1-2; V: TRBV7-8; size: few; D: .; DNA: TGTGCCAGCAGCTTAGCGGCCAGGACGGACTATGGCTACACCTTC; CDR3: CASSLAARTDYGYTF
J: TRBJ2-5; V: TRBV7-9; size: few; D: TRBD2; DNA: TGTGCCAGCAGGGGGGAGGGGACCCGGACTGGAGAGACCCAGTACTTC; CDR3: CASRGEGTRTGETQYF
J: TRBJ2-1; V: TRBV7-3; size: .; D: .; DNA: TGTGCCAGTGGAGACCGGGACACTCACAATGAGCAGTTCTTC; CDR3: CASGDRDTHNEQFF
J: TRBJ1-1; V: TRBV7-8; size: .; D: .; DNA: TGTGCCAGCAGCTTAGGGACAGTCGACACTGAAGCTTTCTTT; CDR3: CASSLGTVDTEAFF
J: TRBJ2-1; V: TRBV27; size: .; D: TRBD2; DNA: TGTGCCAGCAGCCGACTAGCGGGGGCCATTATTGAGCAGTTCTTC; CDR3: CASSRLAGAIIEQFF
J: TRBJ2-5; V: TRBV5-4; size: .; D: .; DNA: TGTGCCAGCAGCACTCCCGGGACCCCGGGCGGGGAGACCCAGTACTTC; CDR3: CASSTPGTPGGETQYF